Below, one T cell receptor (beta chain) is given with its context. The antigen remains unidentified. These data come from a study of vaccination effects on CD4 cells after COVID-19. Antigen-specific CD4+ T cells were expanded with viral peptide pools in the ViraFEST assay before sequencing. Isolation of CD4+ T cells took place after approximately 10 days of culture. The participants, recipients of two vaccine doses, got either BNT162b2 or mRNA-1273. The repertoire was sequenced with immunoSEQ multiplex PCR; TCRdb's copy has only in-frame clones and lacks some. The data contain about 60,000 clones, around 78% of them singletons. CDR1 and CDR2 (germline): MNHEY, SVGAGI. V lost 2 bases, J lost 10 bases, and 5 bases stayed unmatched. The CDR3 has 13 amino acids.

The source material was CD4+ T cells from PBMCs cultured with HCoV-OC43 spike peptides, sampled after COVID-19 vaccination. This sample's subset: HCoV-OC43 spike overlapping peptide pool stimulation. The rearrangement links TRBV6-5 to TRBJ1-3, with TRBD1 matching 7 bases. The TCR was taken from a human donor who received a COVID-19 vaccine. The CDR3 sequence: CASSYDSGGTIYF. In DNA, the CDR3 is TGTGCCAGCAGTTACGATTCAGGGGGGACCATATATTTT.